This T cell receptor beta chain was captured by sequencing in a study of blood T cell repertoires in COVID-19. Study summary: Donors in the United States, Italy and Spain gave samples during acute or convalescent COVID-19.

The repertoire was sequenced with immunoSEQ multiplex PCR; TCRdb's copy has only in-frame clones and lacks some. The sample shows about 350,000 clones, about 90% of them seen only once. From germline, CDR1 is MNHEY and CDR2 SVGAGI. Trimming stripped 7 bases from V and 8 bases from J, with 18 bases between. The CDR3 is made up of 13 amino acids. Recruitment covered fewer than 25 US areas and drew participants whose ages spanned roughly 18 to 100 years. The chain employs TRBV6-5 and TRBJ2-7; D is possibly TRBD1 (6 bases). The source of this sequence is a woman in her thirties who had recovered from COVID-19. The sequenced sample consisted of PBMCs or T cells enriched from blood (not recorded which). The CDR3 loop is CASKPGQMDKQYF. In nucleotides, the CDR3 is TGTGCCAGCAAGCCGGGACAAATGGATAAGCAGTACTTC.